This T cell receptor (beta chain) was identified in a study of T cells after yellow fever vaccination. Findings and caveats of the study: Highly abundant clonotypes carried over from the bulk population could end up in FACS-sorted repertoires as contaminants. The appearance of a small share of clonotypes in both CD4 and CD8 compartments was observed. The secondary response showed a weaker magnitude and a faster peak, day 5 versus 15.

TCR cDNA was made by 5'RACE template switching, adding a universal primer site and UMIs. TCRdb ran MiXCR on the 5' RACE reads and lists one entry per CDR3 protein. The sample lists some 250,000 distinct CDR3 sequences, less than 8.5% occurring once. The CDR3 spans 15 residues. Germline values: CDR1 MNHEY, CDR2 SVGAGI. J gave up 5 bases and V 2 bases, and 6 bases lay outside the gene matches. There are many counts of this clonotype. Its target is unknown. The chain couples TRBV6-5 to TRBJ2-7; 10 positions agree with TRBD1. This sample comprised CD4+ T cells sorted from PBMCs, obtained 15 days after the yellow fever booster vaccination. The TCR comes from a young man who received the YFV17D yellow fever vaccine. CDR3 in amino acids: CASSYQMTGGHEQYF. The CDR3, as DNA: TGTGCCAGCAGTTACCAGATGACAGGGGGCCACGAGCAGTACTTC.